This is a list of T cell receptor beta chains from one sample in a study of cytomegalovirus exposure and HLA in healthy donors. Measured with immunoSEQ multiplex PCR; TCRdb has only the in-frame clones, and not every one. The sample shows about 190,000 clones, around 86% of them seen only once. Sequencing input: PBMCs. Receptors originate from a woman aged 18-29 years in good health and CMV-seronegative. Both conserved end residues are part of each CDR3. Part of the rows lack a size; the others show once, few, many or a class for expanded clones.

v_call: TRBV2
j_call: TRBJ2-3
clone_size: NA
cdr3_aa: CASSVGRGTDTQYF

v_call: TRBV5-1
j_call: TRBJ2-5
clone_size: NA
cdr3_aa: CASSLQGGSETQYF

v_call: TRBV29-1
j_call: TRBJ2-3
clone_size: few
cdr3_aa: CSASGGWTDTQYF

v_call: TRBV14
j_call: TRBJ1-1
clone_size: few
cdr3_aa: CASSQAVNTEAFF

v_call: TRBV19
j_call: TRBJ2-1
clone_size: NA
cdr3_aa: CASSIVSSYNEQFF

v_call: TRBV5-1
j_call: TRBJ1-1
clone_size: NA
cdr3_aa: CASSLEGQGSTEAFF

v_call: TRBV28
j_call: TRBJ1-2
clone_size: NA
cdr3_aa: CASSLRTGFYGYTF

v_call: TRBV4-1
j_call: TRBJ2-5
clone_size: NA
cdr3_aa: CASSPGLAWQTQYF

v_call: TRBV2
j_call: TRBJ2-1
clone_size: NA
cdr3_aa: CASSGYRAGFNEQFF

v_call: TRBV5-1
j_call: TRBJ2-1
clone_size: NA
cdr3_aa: CASSSGGAQDEQFF

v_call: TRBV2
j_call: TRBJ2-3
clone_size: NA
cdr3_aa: CASSPRTSGSPTDTQYF

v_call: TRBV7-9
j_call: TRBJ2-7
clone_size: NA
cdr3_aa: CASSLQLVGVTYEQYF

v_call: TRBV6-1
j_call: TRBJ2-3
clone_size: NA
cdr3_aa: CATTGGITDTQYF

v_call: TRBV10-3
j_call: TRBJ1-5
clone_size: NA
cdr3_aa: CAISPGTGNQPQHF

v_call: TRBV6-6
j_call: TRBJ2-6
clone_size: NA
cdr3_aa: CASSYARGLGANVLTF

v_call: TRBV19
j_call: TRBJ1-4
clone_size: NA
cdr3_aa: CASSTGQGMGEKLFF

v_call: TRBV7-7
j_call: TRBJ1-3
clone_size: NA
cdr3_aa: CASSRDSVAGNTIYF

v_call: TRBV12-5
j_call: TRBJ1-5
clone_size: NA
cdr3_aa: CASGLFEGKGNQPQHF

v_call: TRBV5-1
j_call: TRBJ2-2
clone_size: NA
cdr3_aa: CASSILPRETGELFF

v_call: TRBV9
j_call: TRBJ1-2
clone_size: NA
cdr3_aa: CASSVGAGDYGYTF

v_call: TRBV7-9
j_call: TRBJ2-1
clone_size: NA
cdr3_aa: CASSPTTGSNEQFF

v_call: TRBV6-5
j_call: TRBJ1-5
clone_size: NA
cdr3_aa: CASSGGNSNQPQHF

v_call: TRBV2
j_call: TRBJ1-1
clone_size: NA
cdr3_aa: CASSATESNTEAFF

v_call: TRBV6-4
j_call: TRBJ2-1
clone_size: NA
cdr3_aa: CASSSGLAGYNEQFF

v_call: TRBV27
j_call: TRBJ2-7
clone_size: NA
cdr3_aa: CASSLSLRSGAYEQYF

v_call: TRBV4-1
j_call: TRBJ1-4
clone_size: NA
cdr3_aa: CASSQVSGTANEKLFF

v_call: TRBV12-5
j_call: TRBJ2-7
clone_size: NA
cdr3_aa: CASGAQGFNEQYF

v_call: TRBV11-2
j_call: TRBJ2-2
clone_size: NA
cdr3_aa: CASSLRVGGTGELFF

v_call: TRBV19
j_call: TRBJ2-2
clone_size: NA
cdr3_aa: CASRGQGATGELFF

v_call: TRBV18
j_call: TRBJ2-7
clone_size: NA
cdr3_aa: CASSPGQGGGGYEQYF

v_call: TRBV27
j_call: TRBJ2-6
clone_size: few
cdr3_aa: CASSSQTGGSSGANVLTF

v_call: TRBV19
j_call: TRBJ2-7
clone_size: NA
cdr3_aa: CASSQKRTGPYEQYF

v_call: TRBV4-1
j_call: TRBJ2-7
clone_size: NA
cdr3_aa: CASSQEMTGVDEQYF

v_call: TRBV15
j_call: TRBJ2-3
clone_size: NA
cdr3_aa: CATRGFRTDGTQYF

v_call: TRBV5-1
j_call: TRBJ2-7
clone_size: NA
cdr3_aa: CASGVGQGYEQYF

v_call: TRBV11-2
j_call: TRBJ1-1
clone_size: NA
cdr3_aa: CASSLDPAEAFF

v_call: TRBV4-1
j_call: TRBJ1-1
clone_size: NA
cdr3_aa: CASSQVGGGNTEAFF

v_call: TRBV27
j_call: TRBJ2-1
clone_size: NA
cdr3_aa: CASSLVAGNSYNEQFF

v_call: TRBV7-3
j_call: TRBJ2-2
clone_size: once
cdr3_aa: CASSSQRGANTGELFF

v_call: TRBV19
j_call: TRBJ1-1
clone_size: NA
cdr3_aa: CASYRERNTEAFF

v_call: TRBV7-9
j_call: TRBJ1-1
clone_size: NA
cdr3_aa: CASSRQENTEAFF

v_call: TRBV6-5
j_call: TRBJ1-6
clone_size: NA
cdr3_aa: CASSGGTVRKSLHF

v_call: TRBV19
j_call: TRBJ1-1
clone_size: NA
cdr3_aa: CASIGQGARAFF

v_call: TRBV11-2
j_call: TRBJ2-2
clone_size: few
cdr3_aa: CASSLAPQANTGELFF

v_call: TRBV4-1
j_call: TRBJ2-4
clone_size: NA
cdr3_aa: CASSLIPSGAAKNIQYF

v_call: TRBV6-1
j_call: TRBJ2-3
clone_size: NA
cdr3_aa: CASSAVLAGGTDTQYF

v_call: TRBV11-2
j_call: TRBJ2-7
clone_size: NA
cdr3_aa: CASTVIEGQDYEQYF

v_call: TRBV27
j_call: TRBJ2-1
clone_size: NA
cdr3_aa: CASSFRPMAGVGNEQFF

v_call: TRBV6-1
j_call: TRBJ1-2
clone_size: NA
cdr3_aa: CASSDAGNGYTF

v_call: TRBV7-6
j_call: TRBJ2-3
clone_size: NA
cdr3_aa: CASSLRLAASTDTQYF

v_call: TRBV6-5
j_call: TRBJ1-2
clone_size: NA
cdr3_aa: CASTLGGAYGYTF

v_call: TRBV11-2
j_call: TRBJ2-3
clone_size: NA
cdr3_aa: CASRGVGIAGHTDTQYF

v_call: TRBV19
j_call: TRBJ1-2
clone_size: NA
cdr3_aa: CASSKKGAGDSWYGYTF